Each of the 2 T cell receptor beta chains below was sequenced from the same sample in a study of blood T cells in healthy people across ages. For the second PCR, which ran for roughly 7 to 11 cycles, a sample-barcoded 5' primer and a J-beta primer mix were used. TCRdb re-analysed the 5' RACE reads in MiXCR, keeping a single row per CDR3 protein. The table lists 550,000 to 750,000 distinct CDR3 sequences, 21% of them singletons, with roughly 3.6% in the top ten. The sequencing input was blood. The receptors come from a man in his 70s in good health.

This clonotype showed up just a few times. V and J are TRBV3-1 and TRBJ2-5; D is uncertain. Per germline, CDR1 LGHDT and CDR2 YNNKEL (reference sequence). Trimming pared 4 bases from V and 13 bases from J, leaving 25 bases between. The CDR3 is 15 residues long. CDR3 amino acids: CASSPPLSPGVDLYF. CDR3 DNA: TGTGCCAGCAGCCCCCCTCTCTCGCCGGGCGTGGATCTGTACTTC.

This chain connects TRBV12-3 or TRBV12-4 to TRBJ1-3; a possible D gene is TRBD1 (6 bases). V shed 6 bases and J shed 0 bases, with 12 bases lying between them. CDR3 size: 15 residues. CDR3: CASSPGVFSGNTIYF. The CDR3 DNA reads TGTGCCAGCAGCCCAGGGGTTTTCTCTGGAAACACCATATATTTT.